This T cell receptor beta chain originates from a study of cytomegalovirus exposure and HLA in healthy donors. Study results and limitations: The authors later linked a missense DCLRE1C variant to TCR beta V- and J-gene trimming.

The germline V gene has CDR1 SGHVT and CDR2 SQSDAQ. This CDR3 is built from 13 residues. V dropped 6 bases and J dropped 5 bases, with 14 bases sitting between them. A note on this clone: What it binds is unknown. The same CDR3 is also encoded by other DNA sequences in this sample.

The study ran its PCR with 60 Vbeta and 13 Jbeta primers. Clones were read by immunoSEQ multiplex PCR, and TCRdb kept only the in-frame ones, dropping some. The table lists about 140,000 clones, approximately 80% of them singletons. The genes are TRBV7-4 and TRBJ2-7; D remains ambiguous. This clonotype was sampled from a male donor in good health and CMV-seronegative. Sequenced: PBMCs. The CDR3 is CASSQKLGHEQYF. The CDR3 DNA reads TGTGCCAGCAGTCAAAAGCTAGGCCACGAGCAGTACTTC.